The entry below describes one TCR beta chain. What it binds is not known. TCRdb keeps only in-frame clones here, not all; method: immunoSEQ multiplex PCR. The sample consists of fewer than 1 million clones, 96% of them appearing once. CDR3 length: 16 residues. CDR1 LGHNT and CDR2 FRNRAP come from the germline V gene. The V end lost 0 bases, the J end lost 2 bases, and 10 bases lay between the germline ends. Naive CD8 cells, CD45RO-negative and positively selected for CCR7, excluded terminally differentiated effector memory CD45RA+ cells. This sample is part of a study of shared clonotypes between healthy human individuals. Study-level background: A couple of women and three men aged 18 to 49 served as donors.

General study results and limits: Sampling was confined to blood; repertoires within tissues likely differ. Larger estimated richness was generally seen in naive subsets than in memory subsets.

Material for sequencing was naive CD8+ T cells sorted from blood. The TCR comes from a young man in good health. V is TRBV12-5 and J is TRBJ2-2, with a possible D match to TRBD1 (6 bases). The CDR3 region is CASGLVLQGNTGELFF. In nucleotides, the CDR3 is TGTGCTAGTGGTTTGGTGCTACAGGGCAACACCGGGGAGCTGTTTTTT.